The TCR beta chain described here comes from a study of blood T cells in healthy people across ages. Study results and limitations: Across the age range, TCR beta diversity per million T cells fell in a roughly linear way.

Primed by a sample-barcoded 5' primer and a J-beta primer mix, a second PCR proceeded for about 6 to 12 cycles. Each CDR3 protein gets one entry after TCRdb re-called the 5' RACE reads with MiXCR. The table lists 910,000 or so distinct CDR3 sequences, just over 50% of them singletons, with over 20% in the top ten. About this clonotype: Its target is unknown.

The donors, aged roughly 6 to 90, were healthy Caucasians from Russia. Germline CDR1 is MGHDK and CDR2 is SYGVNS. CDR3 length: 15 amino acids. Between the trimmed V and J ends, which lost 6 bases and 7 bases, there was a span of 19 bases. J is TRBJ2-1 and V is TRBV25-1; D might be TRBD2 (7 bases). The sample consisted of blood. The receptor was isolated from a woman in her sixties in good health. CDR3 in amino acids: CASRRGGGPGNEQFF. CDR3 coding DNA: TGTGCCAGCAGGAGAGGGGGAGGGCCGGGGAATGAGCAGTTCTTC.